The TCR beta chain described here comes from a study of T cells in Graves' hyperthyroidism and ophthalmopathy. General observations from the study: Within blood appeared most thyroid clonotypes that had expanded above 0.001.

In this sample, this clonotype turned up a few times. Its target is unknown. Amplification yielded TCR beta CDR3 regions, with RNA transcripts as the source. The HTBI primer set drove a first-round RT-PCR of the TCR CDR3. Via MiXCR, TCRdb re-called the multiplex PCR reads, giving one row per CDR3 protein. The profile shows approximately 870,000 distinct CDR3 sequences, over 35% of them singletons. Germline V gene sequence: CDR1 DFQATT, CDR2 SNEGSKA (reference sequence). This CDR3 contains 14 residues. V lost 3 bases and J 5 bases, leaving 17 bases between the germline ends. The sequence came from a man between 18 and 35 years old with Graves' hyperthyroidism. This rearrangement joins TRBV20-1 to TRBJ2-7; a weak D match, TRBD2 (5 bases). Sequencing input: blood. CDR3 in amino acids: CSASDPGNKNEQYF. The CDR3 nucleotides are TGCAGTGCTAGTGATCCGGGAAACAAGAACGAGCAGTACTTC.